This T cell receptor (beta chain) stems from a study of blood T cell repertoires in COVID-19. Study-wide context: PBMCs, B-cell-depleted T cells, or T cells provided the cDNA or gDNA that made up the material.

Original methodology: Using reference gene primer amplification, nucleated cell counts were estimated. Only in-frame clones appear in the TCRdb table, and some are missing; sequencing was by immunoSEQ multiplex PCR. That table supplies the V and J calls and clone size; D and trimming were determined from the DNA. The table has about 290,000 clones, about 90% seen once; the top ten hold over 8.5%. The length of the CDR3 is 16 residues. Trimming at V came to 0 bases and at J to 4 bases, leaving 6 bases not matched to a gene. The germline gives CDR1 SGHVS, CDR2 FQNEAQ. Followed over time, Seattle patients had been enrolled while infection was active.

This clonotype was sampled from a woman aged 30 to 39 with COVID-19, enrolled during active disease. The chain links TRBV7-8 to TRBJ2-5, with TRBD1 matching 9 bases. The source material was peripheral blood. CDR3: CASSLAEGGQGETQYF. Written as DNA, the CDR3 is TGTGCCAGCAGCTTAGCTGAAGGGGGACAGGGAGAGACCCAGTACTTC.